One and the same sample provided the 27 T cell receptor beta chains below, sequenced in a study of T cell responses to AZD1222 COVID-19 vaccine (dated by TCRdb to about 2021). Per the publication, the time point label means: baseline before first vaccination. The library was made by the immunoSEQ multiplex PCR assay. TCRdb provides this immuneACCESS table in a form limited to in-frame rearrangements. Some clones are lacking; in checked studies, under half of them reflect an unresolved V gene, and why the rest are absent is not known. A total of around 200,000 clones appear in this sample, under 95% of them only once. The ten largest clones represent nearly 1% of the sample. The specimen was peripheral blood, collected on day 0 of AZD1222 vaccination. The receptors were sampled from an adult in good health.

The chain combines TRBV3-1 (or the pseudogene TRBV3-2) with TRBJ2-7; 9 bases are a match to TRBD1. V shed 4 bases and J 3 bases; nucleotides not matched to a gene: 4. CDR3 length equals 14 residues. CDR1 and CDR2 (germline): LGHDT, YNNKEL (reference sequence). CDR3 bases: TGTGCCAGCAGCCTAGACAGGGGGTTCTACGAGCAGTACTTC. Protein: CASSLDRGFYEQYF.

The V and J genes are TRBV4-2 and TRBJ1-5; 7 nucleotides line up with TRBD1. CDR3 length equals 15 residues. The ends lost 3 bases at V and 1 base at J; junction bases unmatched: 3. In germline, CDR1 is LGHNA, CDR2 YNFKEQ. The CDR3, as DNA: TGTGCCAGCAGCCACGCGGACAGGAGCAATCAGCCCCAGCATTTT. Its translation: CASSHADRSNQPQHF.

This clone has more than one count but fewer than ten. The chain joins TRBV6-1 to TRBJ1-4, with TRBD1 identical over 10 bases. Looked up from germline, CDR1 is MNHNS and CDR2 is SASEGT. The V and J ends lost 4 bases and 7 bases, in that order; junction bases with no gene match: 9. CDR3 size: 16 residues. CDR3 coding DNA: TGTGCCAGCAGTGTCAGACAGGGGGCTGCTGTTGAAAAACTGTTTTTT. Its protein is CASSVRQGAAVEKLFF.

J is TRBJ2-3 and V is TRBV9; possible D gene TRBD2, 5 bases. The CDR3 covers 16 residues. Trimming stripped 0 bases from V and 0 bases from J, with 11 bases between. Germline V gene lookup returns CDR1 SGDLS and CDR2 YYNGEE. CDR3 DNA sequence: TGTGCCAGCAGCGTAGCCGGAGGTCAGAGCACAGATACGCAGTATTTT. Protein: CASSVAGGQSTDTQYF.

V is TRBV28 and J is TRBJ1-5, with unresolved D. The CDR3 totals 14 residues. Germline CDR1 and CDR2: MDHEN and SYDVKM. V was cut by 2 bases and J by 0 bases, with 5 bases left in between. Written as DNA, the CDR3 is TGTGCCAGCAGTTTAGGGTTTAGCAATCAGCCCCAGCATTTT. Protein sequence: CASSLGFSNQPQHF.

This chain links TRBV7-9 with TRBJ2-3, with unresolved D. There are 15 residues in the CDR3. Trimming cost V 5 bases and J 0 bases, with 12 bases left between them. Germline assignment: CDR1 SEHNR and CDR2 FQNEAQ (reference sequence). The CDR3 here is CASSLTRVSTDTQYF. The CDR3 DNA sequence: TGTGCCAGCAGCCTGACCCGGGTTAGCACAGATACGCAGTATTTT.

V usage is TRBV4-1 and J usage is TRBJ1-2, with D possibly matching TRBD1 (5 bases). V was cut by 1 base and J by 4 bases, with 13 bases left in between. The CDR3 has 15 residues. Germline values: CDR1 MGHRA, CDR2 YSYEKL. The CDR3 DNA reads TGCGCCAGCAGCCAAGGGTTGACAGCCAGCTATGGCTACACCTTC. Amino acids: CASSQGLTASYGYTF.

The V and J genes are TRBV9 and TRBJ2-7; 10 positions match TRBD2. V lost 1 base and J lost 3; bases outside the gene matches: 4. Germline values: CDR1 SGDLS, CDR2 YYNGEE. The CDR3 is 15 residues long. CDR3 bases: TGTGCCAGCAGCGTATACCCTAGCGGGAGCTACGAGCAGTACTTC. Amino acids: CASSVYPSGSYEQYF.

The chain's CDR3 is CASSYGTSFDEQYF. In nucleotides, the CDR3 is TGTGCCAGCAGTTACGGGACTAGCTTCGACGAGCAGTACTTC. V and J are TRBV6-5 and TRBJ2-7; 9 bases map to TRBD2. J gave up 5 bases and V 2 bases, and 4 bases lay outside the gene matches. The CDR3 totals 14 residues. Germline V gives CDR1 MNHEY, CDR2 SVGAGI.

The gene calls are TRBV15 and TRBJ2-7; D perhaps matches TRBD1 (5 bases). Germline V gene sequence: CDR1 LNHNV, CDR2 YYDKDF (reference sequence). There are 13 residues in the CDR3. The germline V and J ends were trimmed by 0 bases and 3 bases, with 6 bases remaining between them. The CDR3 reads CATSRDQGYEQYF. CDR3 bases: TGTGCCACCAGCAGAGACCAGGGCTACGAGCAGTACTTC.

V gene TRBV19 combines with J gene TRBJ1-5, with TRBD1 matching 7 bases. Trimming at V came to 6 bases and at J to 0 bases, leaving 5 bases not matched to a gene. Germline loops: CDR1 LNHDA, CDR2 SQIVND (reference sequence). The CDR3 is 15 residues long. CDR3 nucleotides: TGTGCCAGTAGAGACGGACAGGTTAGCAATCAGCCCCAGCATTTT. Encoded protein: CASRDGQVSNQPQHF.

The chain links TRBV11-2 to TRBJ2-6; the D is unclear. Germline V gene sequence: CDR1 SGHAT, CDR2 FQNNGV. Deletions cut 4 bases from V and 4 bases from J, with 11 bases between. This CDR3 is 15 amino acids long. The CDR3 DNA reads TGTGCCAGCAGCTCAAATCGATGGGGGGCCAACGTCCTGACTTTC. Its translation: CASSSNRWGANVLTF.

The chain combines TRBV4-1 with TRBJ2-7; D possibly corresponds to TRBD1 (6 bases). The germline V gene encodes CDR1 MGHRA and CDR2 YSYEKL. CDR3 length: 14 residues. V was trimmed by 1 base and J by 3 bases, leaving 10 bases between them. As DNA, the CDR3 is TGCGCCAGCAGCCAAGGGGACACCTTCTACGAGCAGTACTTC. It is translated as CASSQGDTFYEQYF.

This sequence joins TRBV4-3 and TRBJ1-2; TRBD1 is a possible D gene (5 bases). The CDR3 has 13 amino acids. Per germline, CDR1 LGHNA and CDR2 YSLEER. V lost 2 bases, J lost 4 bases, and 8 bases lay in between. CDR3 in DNA: TGCGCCAGCAGCCAAAACGGGGGCTATGGCTACACCTTC. Its translation: CASSQNGGYGYTF.

The chain couples TRBV7-2 to TRBJ2-1; 8 nucleotides match TRBD1. The CDR3 has 16 residues. The junction had 12 bases not matched to a gene; V was cut back by 3 bases and J by 8 bases. Germline CDR1 is SGHTA and CDR2 is FQGNSA. CDR3 bases: TGTGCCAGCAGCTTTTACTGGGGACAGGAGATTTATGAGCAGTTCTTC. Protein: CASSFYWGQEIYEQFF. The variable domain in full, with the rest retrieved from reference TRBV7-2 and TRBJ2-1, is GAGVSQSPSNKVTEKGKDVELRCDPISGHTALYWYRQSLGQGLEFLIYFQGNSAPDKSGLPSDRFSAERTGGSVSTLTIQRTQQEDSAVYLCASSFYWGQEIYEQFFGPGTRLTVL.

J is TRBJ2-1 and V is TRBV11-3; D could derive from TRBD1 or TRBD2 (7 bases each). Trimming stripped 11 bases from V and 2 bases from J, with 16 bases between. This CDR3 spans 14 amino acids. Germline CDR1 SGHNT, CDR2 YENEEA. This CDR3 reads CAGSRGGPYNEQFF. The CDR3 DNA sequence: TGTGCCGGTAGCAGGGGGGGCCCCTACAATGAGCAGTTCTTC.

The chain links TRBV7-2 to TRBJ1-1; D possibly corresponds to TRBD1 (5 bases). CDR1 SGHTA and CDR2 FQGNSA come from the germline V gene. V lost 3 bases and J 4 bases, leaving 15 bases between the germline ends. The CDR3 has 15 amino acids. The CDR3 coding sequence is TGTGCCAGCAGCTTTATGGCAGGGAGCGTCACTGAAGCTTTCTTT. Translating gives CASSFMAGSVTEAFF.

The chain is built from TRBV6-9 and TRBJ2-7; D possibly corresponds to TRBD1 (5 bases). V was clipped by 6 bases and J by 1 base, with 16 bases between them. The germline V gene encodes CDR1 MNHGY and CDR2 SVAAGI. The CDR3 consists of 15 residues. The CDR3 DNA is TGTGCCAGCAGGATCAGGGCAGTCTCGTCCTACGAGCAGTACTTC. Amino acid sequence: CASRIRAVSSYEQYF.

This clone was found once. The rearrangement uses TRBV10-2 and TRBJ2-4, with 7 bases lining up with TRBD1. CDR3 length: 15 amino acids. Germline V lookup: CDR1 WSHSY, CDR2 SAAADI. V trimming: 2 bases; J trimming: 7 bases; junction bases outside the gene matches: 8. For the CDR3, the DNA is TGCGCCAGCAGTGAGGTAGGGGGCGTCTCGAACATTCAGTACTTC. It specifies CASSEVGGVSNIQYF.

This chain uses TRBV24-1 with TRBJ1-6; weak D call: TRBD1 (5 bases). The CDR3 is 19 residues long. Germline V gene sequence: CDR1 KGHDR, CDR2 SFDVKD. The ends were cut back, 3 bases at V and 4 bases at J, with 21 bases in the middle. CDR3 loop: CATSDTGTGSIPYNSPLHF. CDR3 bases: TGTGCCACCAGTGATACCGGGACGGGCTCGATTCCATATAATTCACCCCTCCACTTT.

This sequence joins TRBV18 and TRBJ1-4, with D possibly matching TRBD1 (6 bases). The CDR3 runs 15 residues. The ends were cut back, 0 bases at V and 3 bases at J, with 8 bases in the middle. CDR1 is KGHSH, CDR2 LQKENI, per germline. The CDR3 bases are TGTGCCAGCTCACCACCCACAGGGCCTAATGAAAAACTGTTTTTT. The encoded protein is CASSPPTGPNEKLFF.

This clone has ten or more counts. In the same sample, other DNA sequences code for this CDR3. The genes are TRBV9 and TRBJ2-5, with TRBD2 identical over 10 bases. V was clipped by 4 bases and J by 5 bases; unmatched bases: 5. The CDR3 consists of 14 residues. CDR1 is SGDLS, CDR2 YYNGEE, per germline. Here the CDR3 DNA reads TGTGCCAGCAGCAGCGGGGGGGCCGGTGAGACCCAGTACTTC. This codes for CASSSGGAGETQYF.

This rearrangement joins TRBV5-1 to TRBJ2-1; D is unclear. The CDR3 covers 13 residues. Germline CDR1 and CDR2: SGHRS and YFSETQ. Deletions cut 0 bases from V and 5 bases from J, with 6 bases between. In DNA, the CDR3 is TGCGCCAGCAGCTTGGGAGATAACAATGAGCAGTTCTTC. This gives the protein CASSLGDNNEQFF.

The chain couples TRBV7-2 to TRBJ1-6, with D possibly being TRBD1 (5 bases). CDR1 is SGHTA and CDR2 is FQGNSA in the germline V gene. The V and J ends lost 1 base and 10 bases respectively, with 11 bases between them. There are 14 residues in the CDR3. The CDR3 DNA reads TGTGCCAGCAGCTTAGGTTCGGGGCCGTCACCCCTCCACTTT. Its translation: CASSLGSGPSPLHF.

The chain carries TRBV6-2 or TRBV6-3 and TRBJ1-2; 7 bases align to TRBD1. Germline V CDR1 and CDR2: MNHEY, SVGEGT. The V and J ends lost 2 bases and 4 bases, in that order; junction bases with no gene match: 13. This CDR3 is 17 amino acids long. Here the CDR3 reads CASSYRPDRATGYGYTF. The DNA for the CDR3 is TGTGCCAGCAGTTACCGACCAGACAGGGCAACTGGCTATGGCTACACCTTC.

V is TRBV10-3 and J is TRBJ2-7, with 7 bases fitting TRBD2. The germline gives CDR1 ENHRY, CDR2 SYGVKD. CDR3 size: 14 residues. The V gene end was trimmed by 2 bases and the J gene end by 2 bases; junction bases not matched to a gene: 3. The CDR3 loop is CAISEGGVPYEQYF. The CDR3 DNA is TGTGCCATCAGTGAGGGGGGGGTTCCCTACGAGCAGTACTTC.

The chain combines TRBV7-9 with TRBJ2-3, with a weak D call TRBD1 (6 bases). The CDR3 spans 16 residues. Germline lookup yields CDR1 SEHNR and CDR2 FQNEAQ (reference sequence). Between the trimmed V and J ends, which lost 5 bases and 1 base, there was a span of 16 bases. The CDR3 DNA follows: TGTGCCAGCAGCCCAAGGGTCGCAGGGGGCACAGATACGCAGTATTTT. It codes for CASSPRVAGGTDTQYF.